A selection of T cell receptor beta chains follows, all from one sample in a study of blood T cell repertoires in COVID-19. The assay was immunoSEQ multiplex PCR, and TCRdb's table has in-frame clones only and misses some. The repertoire holds 250,000 or so clones, with 65% to 90% as singletons. Sequenced: PBMCs or T cells enriched from blood (not recorded which). Receptor source: a man in his forties who had recovered from COVID-19. Both conserved end residues are part of each CDR3.

CDR3 protein,J gene,V gene
CASSQTVSGSYEQYF,TRBJ2-7,TRBV4-1
CASSQSGGAGEFF,TRBJ2-1,TRBV4-1
CASSLRGGAPQPQHF,TRBJ1-5,TRBV28
CASSQGGIGGELFF,TRBJ2-2,TRBV3-1/TRBV3-2
CASSLGPTGAEQYF,TRBJ2-7,TRBV11-2
CASSSPRGGSTDTQYF,TRBJ2-3,TRBV6-5
CASSLDGARWSEKLFF,TRBJ1-4,TRBV11-2
CASSLVVLAGVNYGYTF,TRBJ1-2,TRBV5-1
CASSPAGMRTDTQYF,TRBJ2-3,TRBV11-2
CASSHIMDSQGNTIYF,TRBJ1-3,TRBV4-1
CASSSIGGSDTQYF,TRBJ2-3,TRBV11-2
CASSPQGSGYTF,TRBJ1-2,TRBV6-2/TRBV6-3
CAWRDFQETQYF,TRBJ2-5,TRBV30
CASRAVGRAVDEQFF,TRBJ2-1,TRBV5-1
CASSEGIGDSSSTDTQYF,TRBJ2-3,TRBV2
CASSPTARHYGYTF,TRBJ1-2,TRBV27
CASSQLPGNYEQYF,TRBJ2-7,TRBV4-2
CASSDFTEQETQYF,TRBJ2-5,TRBV2
CASIPLGGTEAFF,TRBJ1-1,TRBV3-1/TRBV3-2
CASSQERGPPGNTIYF,TRBJ1-3,TRBV4-1
CASSFPSTGTNTEAFF,TRBJ1-1,TRBV28
CASKRAGNEQYF,TRBJ2-7,TRBV5-1
CSASPGEYGYTF,TRBJ1-2,TRBV20-1
CAISEAGSSEQYF,TRBJ2-7,TRBV10-3
CASSRDRAEKLFF,TRBJ1-4,TRBV19
CASSPDRGIHGYTF,TRBJ1-2,TRBV19
CASSRDSTARLYGYTF,TRBJ1-2,TRBV28
CASSAENLGRNEQFF,TRBJ2-1,TRBV2
CAWSVIVEQYF,TRBJ2-7,TRBV30
CACDRALNEKLFF,TRBJ1-4,TRBV30
CASSLATLSGGYGYTF,TRBJ1-2,TRBV7-8
CASRTGGGSTDTQYF,TRBJ2-3,TRBV5-4
CASSLNQAGEGDTQYF,TRBJ2-3,TRBV18
CASAGRDYNEKLFF,TRBJ1-4,TRBV12-5
CASSLARGGNTIYF,TRBJ1-3,TRBV27
CASSPYGTAARREQYF,TRBJ2-7,TRBV5-6
CAWGRYGYTF,TRBJ1-2,TRBV30
CASSLDASPAYEQYF,TRBJ2-7,TRBV7-2
CASRPNSYNSPLHF,TRBJ1-6,TRBV27
CASSPGHESGNTIYF,TRBJ1-3,TRBV5-1
CASSPSGSFYNEQFF,TRBJ2-1,TRBV2
CASSDSGRAPYEQYF,TRBJ2-7,TRBV2
CASSPSGLAGSSDTQYF,TRBJ2-3,TRBV5-1
CAWSSGGAGYGYTF,TRBJ1-2,TRBV30
CASSQDLAIYGYTF,TRBJ1-2,TRBV4-2
CASRDPGSHRGGGGYTF,TRBJ1-2,TRBV2
CASSQDIHSAISSYEQYF,TRBJ2-7,TRBV4-2